This paragraph reports one T cell receptor beta chain. What it recognizes is unknown. This CDR3 contains 14 residues. The V and J ends lost 5 bases and 7 bases, in that order; junction bases with no gene match: 10. The germline CDR1 and CDR2 sequences are LNHNV and YYDKDF (reference sequence). The sample originates from a study of PD-L1 blockade in urothelial cancer. Study information: Dosed intravenously at 1,200 mg every 3 weeks, atezolizumab was initiated by patients in the mid-2010s. Typically, measured as a median, blood samples had 110,000 to 150,000 T cells. Study-wide results and limits: When measured at 3 weeks, tumor-associated blood clones expanded more in durable-benefit patients.

The repertoire was sequenced with immunoSEQ multiplex PCR; TCRdb's copy has only in-frame clones and lacks some. This table has approximately 120,000 clones, around 86% appearing once. This sample's time point: peripheral blood 6 weeks after treatment start. The V call is TRBV15, the J call TRBJ2-7, with 8 bases fitting TRBD1. The receptor's source is a man between 45 and 60 years old with urothelial cancer. The specimen was PBMCs, collected around atezolizumab (anti-PD-L1) treatment. The chain's CDR3 is CATSGLDRAGEQYF. CDR3 in DNA: TGTGCCACCAGCGGACTGGACAGGGCGGGAGAGCAGTACTTC.